The entry below gives a single TCR beta chain sequence along with its context. Its antigen is still unknown. The record originates from a study of OX40 agonist ivuxolimab in advanced cancers. In the study overall: Ivuxolimab, an agonistic anti-OX40 (CD134) antibody, was given to patients. Study findings and constraints: Normalized expansion of T-cell clones was also low for some nonresponders. More expanded clones were seen, on average, in CD8+ T cells than in CD4+.

Patients were ruled out by autoimmune disease history or systemic immunosuppression. The table came from immunoSEQ multiplex PCR; TCRdb's copy has only in-frame clones and leaves some out. The repertoire has about 92,000 clones, 84% of them found once; the top ten carry about 6%. Losses at the gene ends were 2 bases for V and 2 bases for J; bases not matched to a gene: 7. In germline, CDR1 is SGHRS, CDR2 YFSETQ. The CDR3 contains 15 residues. Sample: CD4+ or CD8+ T cells sorted from blood, taken in a trial of the OX40 agonist ivuxolimab. This rearrangement joins TRBV5-1 to TRBJ2-7; TRBD1 matches at 7 bases. The TCR was taken from an adult with an advanced solid tumor such as melanoma, head and neck, liver or kidney cancer. The chain's CDR3 is CASSFRDSYTYEQYF. Written as DNA, the CDR3 is TGCGCCAGCAGCTTCAGGGACAGCTATACCTACGAGCAGTACTTC.